Listed below are T cell receptor beta chains from one sample, sequenced in a study of blood T cell repertoires in COVID-19. TCRdb's table, derived via immunoSEQ multiplex PCR, lists solely in-frame clones and lacks some. Of 270,000 or so clones listed, roughly 89% were seen once; the top ten hold 2.5% to 3%. Sequenced material: peripheral blood. Receptor source: a woman younger than 45 with active or convalescent COVID-19. The CDR3 runs from the conserved cysteine through the conserved F or W. Fields, in order: V gene, J gene, CDR3 protein.

TRBV5-5	TRBJ1-1	CASSPNGGHTEAFF
TRBV29-1	TRBJ2-6	CSVEDPRSGANVLTF
TRBV4-3	TRBJ1-6	CASSQTGDSSPLHF
TRBV6-6	TRBJ1-1	CASSSPGGLNTEAFF
TRBV7-9	TRBJ1-1	CASSSYRDMNTEAFF
TRBV5-5	TRBJ1-1	CASSPHPGISEAFF
TRBV3-1/TRBV3-2	TRBJ1-2	CASSLNRQGASDGYTF
TRBV23-1	TRBJ1-3	CASSQPGQRPRAGNTIYF
TRBV3-1/TRBV3-2	TRBJ1-6	CASSPNRGKSPLHF
TRBV6-2/TRBV6-3	TRBJ1-2	CASSYSVGGIGYTF